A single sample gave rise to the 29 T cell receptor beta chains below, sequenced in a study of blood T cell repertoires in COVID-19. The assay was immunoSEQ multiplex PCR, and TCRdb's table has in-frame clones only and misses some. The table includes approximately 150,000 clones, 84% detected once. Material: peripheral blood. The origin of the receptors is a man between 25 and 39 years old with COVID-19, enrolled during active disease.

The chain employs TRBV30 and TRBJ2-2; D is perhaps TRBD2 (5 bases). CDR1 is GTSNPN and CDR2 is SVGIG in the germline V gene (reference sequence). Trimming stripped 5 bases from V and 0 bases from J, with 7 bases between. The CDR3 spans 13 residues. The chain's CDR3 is CAWADSNTGELFF. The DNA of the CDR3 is TGTGCCTGGGCGGACTCGAACACCGGGGAGCTGTTTTTT.

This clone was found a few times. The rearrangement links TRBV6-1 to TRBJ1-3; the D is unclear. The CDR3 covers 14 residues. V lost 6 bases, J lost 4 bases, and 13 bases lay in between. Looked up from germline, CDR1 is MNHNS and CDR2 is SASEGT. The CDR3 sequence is CASRTGSSGNTIYF. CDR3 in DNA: TGTGCCAGCAGGACTGGGAGCTCCGGAAACACCATATATTTT.

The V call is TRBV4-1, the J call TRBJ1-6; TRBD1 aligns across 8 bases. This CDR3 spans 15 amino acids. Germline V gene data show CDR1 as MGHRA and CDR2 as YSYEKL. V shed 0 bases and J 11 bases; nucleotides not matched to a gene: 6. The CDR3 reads CASSQDKGQGPPLHF. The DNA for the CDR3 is TGCGCCAGCAGCCAAGATAAAGGACAGGGACCACCCCTCCACTTT.

The CDR3 DNA reads TGTGCCAGCAGTGTTAGCGGGAGTTACGAGCAGTACTTC. This codes for CASSVSGSYEQYF. The chain employs TRBV2 and TRBJ2-7; TRBD2 aligns across 9 bases. V gave up 4 bases and J gave up 4 bases; unmatched junction bases: 2. The CDR3 has 13 residues. Germline V gene data show CDR1 as SNHLY and CDR2 as FYNNEI.

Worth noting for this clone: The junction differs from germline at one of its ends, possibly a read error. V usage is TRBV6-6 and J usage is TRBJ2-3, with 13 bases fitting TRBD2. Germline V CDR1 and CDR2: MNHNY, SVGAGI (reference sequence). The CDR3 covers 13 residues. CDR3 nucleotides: TGTGCCAGCAGTCCCGGACTAGCGGGAGAGAGGAGTTTT. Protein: CASSPGLAGERSF.

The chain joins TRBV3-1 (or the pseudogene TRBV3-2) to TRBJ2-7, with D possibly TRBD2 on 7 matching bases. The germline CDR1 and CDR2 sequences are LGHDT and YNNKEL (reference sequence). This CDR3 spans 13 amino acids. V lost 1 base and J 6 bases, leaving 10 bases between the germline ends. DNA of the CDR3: TGTGCCAGCAGCCAAGGGGGGGGCCTCGAGCAGTACTTC. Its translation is CASSQGGGLEQYF.

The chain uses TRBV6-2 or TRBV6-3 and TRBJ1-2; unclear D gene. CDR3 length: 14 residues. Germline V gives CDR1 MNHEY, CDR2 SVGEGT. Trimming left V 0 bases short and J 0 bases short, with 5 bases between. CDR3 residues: CASSYSRTNYGYTF. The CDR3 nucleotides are TGTGCCAGCAGTTACTCGAGAACTAACTATGGCTACACCTTC.

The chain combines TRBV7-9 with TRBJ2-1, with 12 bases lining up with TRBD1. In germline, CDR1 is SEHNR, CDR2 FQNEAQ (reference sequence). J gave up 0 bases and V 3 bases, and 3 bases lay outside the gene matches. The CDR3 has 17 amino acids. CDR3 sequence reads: CASSLGQGAISYNEQFF. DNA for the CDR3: TGTGCCAGCAGCTTGGGACAGGGGGCGATCTCCTACAATGAGCAGTTCTTC.

The CDR3 DNA follows: TGTGCCACTCAGGGAGGGTGGGTAAAACTGTTTTTT. Its protein is CATQGGWVKLFF. The V call is TRBV6-5, the J call TRBJ1-4; TRBD1 might be the D (5 bases). The CDR3 contains 12 residues. V dropped 10 bases and J dropped 10 bases, with 16 bases sitting between them. Germline loops: CDR1 MNHEY, CDR2 SVGAGI.

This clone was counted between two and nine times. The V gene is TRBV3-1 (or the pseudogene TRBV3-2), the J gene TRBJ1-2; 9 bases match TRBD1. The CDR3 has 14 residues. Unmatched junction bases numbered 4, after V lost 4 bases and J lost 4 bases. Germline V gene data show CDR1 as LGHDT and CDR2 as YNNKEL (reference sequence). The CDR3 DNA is TGTGCCAGCAGCCGACCGGGACAGGGCTATGGCTACACCTTC. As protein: CASSRPGQGYGYTF.

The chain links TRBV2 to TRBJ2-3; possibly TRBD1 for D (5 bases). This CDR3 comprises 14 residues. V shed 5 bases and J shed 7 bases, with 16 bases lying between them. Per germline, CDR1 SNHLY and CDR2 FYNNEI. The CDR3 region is CASSKDRGSNTQYF. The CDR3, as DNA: TGTGCCAGCAGTAAAGATAGGGGCTCAAATACGCAGTATTTT.

CDR3 sequence: CAISGQGETGELFF. CDR3 nucleotide sequence: TGTGCCATCAGTGGACAGGGGGAGACCGGGGAGCTGTTTTTT. The rearrangement links TRBV10-3 to TRBJ2-2; 9 bases are shared with TRBD1. V dropped 4 bases and J dropped 5; count of bases not matched to a gene: 2. Germline CDR1 is ENHRY and CDR2 is SYGVKD. CDR3 length: 14 amino acids.

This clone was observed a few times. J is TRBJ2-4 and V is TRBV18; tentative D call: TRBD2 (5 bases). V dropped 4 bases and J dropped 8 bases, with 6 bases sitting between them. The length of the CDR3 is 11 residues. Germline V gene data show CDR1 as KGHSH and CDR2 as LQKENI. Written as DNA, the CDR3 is TGTGCCAGCTCACAGAGGGACATTCAGTACTTC. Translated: CASSQRDIQYF.

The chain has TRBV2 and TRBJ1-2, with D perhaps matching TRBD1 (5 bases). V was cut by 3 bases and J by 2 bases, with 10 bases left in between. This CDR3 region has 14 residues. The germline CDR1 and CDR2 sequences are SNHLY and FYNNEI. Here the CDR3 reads CASSEEGRNYGYTF. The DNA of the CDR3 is TGTGCCAGCAGTGAGGAGGGGCGGAACTATGGCTACACCTTC.

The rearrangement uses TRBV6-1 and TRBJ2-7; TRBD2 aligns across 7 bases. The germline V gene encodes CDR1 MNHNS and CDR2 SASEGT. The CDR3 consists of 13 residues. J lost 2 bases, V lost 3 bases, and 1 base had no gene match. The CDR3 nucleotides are TGTGCCAGCAGTGACGGGAGGACCTACGAGCAGTACTTC. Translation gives CASSDGRTYEQYF.

The CDR3 reads CASSSGLAYEQFF. The CDR3 DNA follows: TGTGCCAGCAGCTCGGGACTAGCATATGAGCAGTTCTTC. The V gene is TRBV5-4, the J gene TRBJ2-1; 9 nucleotides match TRBD2. V gave up 3 bases and J gave up 8 bases; unmatched junction bases: 3. Per germline, CDR1 SGHNT and CDR2 YYREEE (reference sequence). This CDR3 contains 13 residues.

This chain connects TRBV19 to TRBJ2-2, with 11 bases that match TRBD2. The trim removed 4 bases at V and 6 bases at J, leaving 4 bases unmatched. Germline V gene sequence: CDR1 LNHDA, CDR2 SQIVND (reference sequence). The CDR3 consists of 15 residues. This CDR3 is CASSNSGRASGELFF. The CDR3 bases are TGTGCCAGTAGTAATAGCGGGAGGGCCTCCGGGGAGCTGTTTTTT.

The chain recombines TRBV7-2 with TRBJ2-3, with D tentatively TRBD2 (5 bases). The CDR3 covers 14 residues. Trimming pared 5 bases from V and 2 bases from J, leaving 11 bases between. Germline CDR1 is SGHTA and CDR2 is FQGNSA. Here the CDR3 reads CASSTAGSTDTQYF. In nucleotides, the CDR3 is TGTGCCAGCAGCACGGCGGGTTCCACAGATACGCAGTATTTT.

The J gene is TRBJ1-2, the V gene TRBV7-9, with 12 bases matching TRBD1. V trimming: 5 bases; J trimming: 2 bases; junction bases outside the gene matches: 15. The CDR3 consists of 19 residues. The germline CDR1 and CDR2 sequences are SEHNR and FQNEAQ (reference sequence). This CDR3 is CASSRRGQGASLANYGYTF. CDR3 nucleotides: TGTGCCAGCAGCCGCCGGGGACAGGGGGCGAGCTTGGCGAACTATGGCTACACCTTC.

This CDR3 is CATSREAGNYNEQFF. In DNA form, the CDR3 reads TGTGCCACCAGCAGAGAGGCAGGGAACTACAATGAGCAGTTCTTC. The rearrangement uses TRBV15 and TRBJ2-1; D is perhaps TRBD1 (5 bases). CDR1 is LNHNV and CDR2 is YYDKDF in the germline V gene (reference sequence). V shed 0 bases and J shed 3 bases, with 9 bases lying between them. The CDR3 runs to 15 residues.

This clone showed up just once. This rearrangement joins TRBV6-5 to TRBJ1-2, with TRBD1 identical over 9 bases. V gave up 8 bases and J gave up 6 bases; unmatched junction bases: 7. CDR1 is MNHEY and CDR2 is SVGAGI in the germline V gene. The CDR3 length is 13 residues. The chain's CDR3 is CASGRTGADGYTF. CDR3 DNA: TGTGCCAGCGGACGGACAGGGGCAGATGGCTACACCTTC.

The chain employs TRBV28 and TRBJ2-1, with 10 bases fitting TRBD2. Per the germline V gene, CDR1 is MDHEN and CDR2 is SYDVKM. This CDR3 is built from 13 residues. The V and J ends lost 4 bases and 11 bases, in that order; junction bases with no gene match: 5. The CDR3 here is CASSSSSGSKQFF. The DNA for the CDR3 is TGTGCCAGCAGTTCATCTAGCGGGAGTAAGCAGTTCTTC.

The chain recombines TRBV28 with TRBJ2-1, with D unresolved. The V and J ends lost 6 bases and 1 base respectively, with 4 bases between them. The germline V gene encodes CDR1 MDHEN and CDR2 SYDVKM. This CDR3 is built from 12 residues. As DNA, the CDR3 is TGTGCCAGCAGCCGGTCCTACAATGAGCAGTTCTTC. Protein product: CASSRSYNEQFF.

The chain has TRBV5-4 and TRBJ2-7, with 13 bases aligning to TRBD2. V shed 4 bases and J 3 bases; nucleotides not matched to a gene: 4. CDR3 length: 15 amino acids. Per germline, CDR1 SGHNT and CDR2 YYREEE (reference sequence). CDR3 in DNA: TGTGCCAGCAGCGGGACTAGCGGGACCTACTACGAGCAGTACTTC. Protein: CASSGTSGTYYEQYF.

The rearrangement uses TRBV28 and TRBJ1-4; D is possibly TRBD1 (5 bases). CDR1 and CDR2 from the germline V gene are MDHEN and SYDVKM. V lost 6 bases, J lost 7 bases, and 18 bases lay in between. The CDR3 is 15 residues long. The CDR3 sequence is CASSPPGGRAEKLFF. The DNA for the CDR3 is TGTGCCAGCAGCCCACCCGGGGGAAGAGCTGAAAAACTGTTTTTT. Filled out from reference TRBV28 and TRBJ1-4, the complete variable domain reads DVKVTQSSRYLVKRTGEKVFLECVQDMDHENMFWYRQDPGLGLRLIYFSYDVKMKEKGDIPEGYSVSREKKERFSLILESASTNQTSMYLCASSPPGGRAEKLFFGSGTQLSVL.

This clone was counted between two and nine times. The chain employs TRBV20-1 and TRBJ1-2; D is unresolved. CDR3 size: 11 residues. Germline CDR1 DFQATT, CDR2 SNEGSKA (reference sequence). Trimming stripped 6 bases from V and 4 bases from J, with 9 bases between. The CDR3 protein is CSAPTVYGYTF. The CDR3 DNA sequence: TGCAGTGCCCCTACAGTCTATGGCTACACCTTC.

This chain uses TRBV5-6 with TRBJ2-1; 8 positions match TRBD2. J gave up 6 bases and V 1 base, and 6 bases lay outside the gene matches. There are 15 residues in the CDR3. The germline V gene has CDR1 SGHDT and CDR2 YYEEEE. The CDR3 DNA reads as TGTGCCAGCAGCTTGACGAGCGGGAGAGGCAATGAGCAGTTCTTC. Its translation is CASSLTSGRGNEQFF.

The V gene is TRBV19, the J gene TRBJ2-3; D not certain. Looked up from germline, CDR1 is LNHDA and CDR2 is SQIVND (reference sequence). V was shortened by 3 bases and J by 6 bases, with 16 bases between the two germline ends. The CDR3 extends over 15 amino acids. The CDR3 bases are TGTGCCAGTAGTATGGCTCTATTCGCCGGGGATACGCAGTATTTT. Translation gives CASSMALFAGDTQYF.

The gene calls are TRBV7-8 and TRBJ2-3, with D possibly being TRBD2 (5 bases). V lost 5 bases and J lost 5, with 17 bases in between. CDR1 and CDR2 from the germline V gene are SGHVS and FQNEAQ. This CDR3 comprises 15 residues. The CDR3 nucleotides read TGTGCCAGCAGCAATGAAGCGGACTCAGGAGATACGCAGTATTTT. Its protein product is CASSNEADSGDTQYF.